This TCR beta chain came from a study of identical twins. TCRdb recomputed calls from the 5' RACE reads with MiXCR, one row per CDR3 protein. The table lists around 690,000 distinct CDR3 sequences, 21% of them singletons. From germline, CDR1 is SQVTM and CDR2 ANQGSEA. The ends lost 4 bases at V and 5 bases at J; junction bases unmatched: 7. The CDR3 totals 16 residues. These data are also associated with another study on T cells expressing NK-cell markers.

This TCR derives from a woman aged 18 to 35 in good health. Sequencing was done on a sample of PBMCs. The chain has TRBV29-1 and TRBJ2-1; 14 nucleotides agree with TRBD2. CDR3 region: CSVAGTSGGLDNEQFF. CDR3 nucleotide sequence: TGCAGCGTTGCTGGGACTAGCGGGGGTCTGGACAATGAGCAGTTCTTC.